Listed below are T cell receptor beta chains from one sample, sequenced in a study of cytomegalovirus exposure and HLA in healthy donors. TCRdb's copy holds only in-frame clones and misses some; the assay was immunoSEQ multiplex PCR. The sample has approximately 160,000 clones, approximately 81% seen once; the top ten hold under 1.5%. Sequenced sample: PBMCs. The origin of the receptors is a man aged 45-65 years in good health and CMV-seropositive. Each CDR3 is given with its conserved first and last residue. Fields, in order: clone size, V gene, J gene, D gene, CDR3 DNA, CDR3 protein. A D gene is named only where the DNA matches it firmly. For some rows the clone size is stated as once, few or many, or as a class when expanded; others skip it.

-	TRBV7-6	TRBJ2-1	TRBD2	TGTGCCAGCAGCTTAGCTAGCGGGGGGCCTAACAATGAGCAGTTCTTC	CASSLASGGPNNEQFF
-	TRBV5-1	TRBJ2-5	-	TGCGCCAGCAGCTTGACCGGGGGATTGGAGACCCAGTACTTC	CASSLTGGLETQYF
-	TRBV4-1	TRBJ1-4	-	TGCGCCAGCAGCCCCCCCAACAGGGCCCTTAATGAAAAACTGTTTTTT	CASSPPNRALNEKLFF
-	TRBV4-2	TRBJ1-4	-	TGTGCCAGCAGCCGACAGGCCCTCAATGAAAAACTGTTTTTT	CASSRQALNEKLFF
few	TRBV7-3	TRBJ2-7	TRBD2	TGTGCCAGCAGTTCCGGACTAGGAGGGACCGAGCAGTACTTC	CASSSGLGGTEQYF
-	TRBV29-1	TRBJ1-2	TRBD1	TGCAGCGTTGACCCTCCGGACAGGAGAGCTAACTATGGCTACACCTTC	CSVDPPDRRANYGYTF
-	TRBV7-6	TRBJ1-4	-	TGTGCCAGCAGCTCACAAGGTCGAGGAGGGGATGAAAAACTGTTTTTT	CASSSQGRGGDEKLFF
-	TRBV19	TRBJ1-5	-	TGTGCCAGTAGTATAGCCCCAGAAGAGGTTCTTTATAGCAATCAGCCCCAGCATTTT	CASSIAPEEVLYSNQPQHF
-	TRBV27	TRBJ2-1	-	TGTGCCAGCAGTCCCCGCTTGGTAGCGGTCTACAATGAGCAGTTCTTC	CASSPRLVAVYNEQFF
-	TRBV6-1	TRBJ1-4	-	TGTGCCAGACATTCAGGGCCGCCAAATGAAAAACTGTTTTTT	CARHSGPPNEKLFF
few	TRBV30	TRBJ1-5	-	TGTGCCTGGACCCACAGGAGCAATCAGCCCCAGCATTTT	CAWTHRSNQPQHF
once	TRBV5-4	TRBJ2-7	TRBD2	TGTGCCAGCAGTCGTAGACTAGCGGGGAACTCCTACGAGCAGTACTTC	CASSRRLAGNSYEQYF
-	TRBV4-1	TRBJ1-5	TRBD1	TGCGCCAGCAGCCATTACTACGGACAGGGTGTCCAGCCCCAGCATTTT	CASSHYYGQGVQPQHF
-	TRBV6-5	TRBJ2-7	TRBD1	TGTGCCAGCAGTTTTACCCCGGGACAGTTGAACTACGAGCAGTACTTC	CASSFTPGQLNYEQYF
-	TRBV6-5	TRBJ1-3	-	TGTGCCAGCAGTTACGGGGGGGGCGCTGGAAACACCATATATTTT	CASSYGGGAGNTIYF
-	TRBV4-2	TRBJ2-5	-	TGTGCCAGCAGCCTTGTAGTGTCCCCAGGACTCTCACAAGAGACCCAGTACTTC	CASSLVVSPGLSQETQYF
-	TRBV2	TRBJ1-1	TRBD1	TGTGCCAGCAGTGGGTCCCGGGACAGGGTTCGGAACACTGAAGCTTTCTTT	CASSGSRDRVRNTEAFF
-	TRBV21-1	TRBJ1-1	-	TGTGCCAGCAGGGAACGACAGGGAAGTATAAAGTTAGGAAACACTGAAGCTTTCTTT	CASRERQGSIKLGNTEAFF
-	TRBV2	TRBJ1-3	-	TGTGCCAGCAGTGAGGAGCTTTTCTCTGGAAACACCATATATTTT	CASSEELFSGNTIYF
once	TRBV9	TRBJ2-1	TRBD1	TGTGCCAGCAGCTCGGACAGGGTATACTCCTACAATGAGCAGTTCTTC	CASSSDRVYSYNEQFF
-	TRBV25-1	TRBJ2-1	TRBD2	TGTGCCAGCAGTTCGACTAGCGGAGCTCCCAATGAGCAGTTCTTC	CASSSTSGAPNEQFF
-	TRBV7-9	TRBJ2-1	-	TGTGCCAGCAGCCCCATTACGGGGGTGATCAATGAGCAGTTCTTC	CASSPITGVINEQFF
-	TRBV7-2	TRBJ1-2	-	TGTGCCAGCAGCTCAACCCCCGGGGGGGGCGTTTTTGGCTACACCTTC	CASSSTPGGGVFGYTF
-	TRBV18	TRBJ1-2	TRBD1	TGTGCCAGCTCCCGGGACAGGGACGCTGGCTACACCTTC	CASSRDRDAGYTF
-	TRBV30	TRBJ2-7	-	TGTGCCAGAGCGGGTGCCTCCTACGAGCAGTACTTC	CARAGASYEQYF
-	TRBV5-1	TRBJ2-3	-	TGCGCCAGCAGCTCCTCGGGGGCAGATACGCAGTATTTT	CASSSSGADTQYF
-	TRBV7-6	TRBJ1-2	TRBD1	TGTGCCAGCAGCTTCGGGACAGACTATGGCTACACCTTC	CASSFGTDYGYTF
-	TRBV11-2	TRBJ2-5	-	TGTGCCAGCAGTCCCCGGGGGTTGTGGGAGACCCAGTACTTC	CASSPRGLWETQYF
-	TRBV27	TRBJ2-7	TRBD2	TGTGCCAGCAGTTTAGTCCCGCGGGAGATATACGAGCAGTACTTC	CASSLVPREIYEQYF
-	TRBV30	TRBJ2-3	-	TGTGCCTGGAGTCCGTCCGGAGATACGCAGTATTTT	CAWSPSGDTQYF
-	TRBV27	TRBJ2-1	TRBD2	TGTGCCAGCGATACACTTATAGCGGGAGTAAGAAATGAGCAGTTCTTC	CASDTLIAGVRNEQFF
-	TRBV10-3	TRBJ1-4	TRBD1	TGTGCCATCAGTGAACGGGACAGGGGAGGGAATGAAAAACTGTTTTTT	CAISERDRGGNEKLFF
-	TRBV5-1	TRBJ2-7	TRBD2	TGCGCCAGCAGCTTGGAGCGGCTAGCGGTAGAAGAGCAGTACTTC	CASSLERLAVEEQYF